The 9 T cell receptor beta chains below were found in one sample sequenced in a study of control samples from healthy donors and cancer patients. TCRdb keeps only in-frame clones here, not all; method: immunoSEQ multiplex PCR. The table has about 120,000 clones, 87% seen once; the top ten hold 9% to 14%. Sequenced material: blood. These receptors all come from a man aged 25 to 40 in good health.

This chain links TRBV11-3 with TRBJ1-1; D gene unclear. Germline CDR1 reads SGHNT; CDR2 reads YENEEA. V lost 5 bases and J 5 bases, leaving 6 bases between the germline ends. CDR3 length: 11 amino acids. As DNA, the CDR3 is TGTGCCAGCAGCCTATCTACTGAAGCTTTCTTT. Protein sequence: CASSLSTEAFF.

This chain uses TRBV2 with TRBJ1-5; TRBD1 is a possible D gene (6 bases). The ends were cut back, 8 bases at V and 6 bases at J, with 14 bases in the middle. The CDR3 has 13 amino acids. Per the germline V gene, CDR1 is SNHLY and CDR2 is FYNNEI. The DNA of the CDR3 is TGTGCCAGCCGGAACGGGGGCACTCAGCCCCAGCATTTT. Translation gives CASRNGGTQPQHF.

There are a few counts of this clone. Sequence at one end of the junction differs from germline and may be a read error. This sequence joins TRBV6-4 and TRBJ1-6; D perhaps matches TRBD1 (5 bases). CDR1 is MRHNA and CDR2 is SNTAGT in the germline V gene. CDR3 length: 14 residues. The CDR3 DNA is TGTGCCAGCAATGACGGGGGACCTAATTCACCCCTCCACTTT. Protein: CASNDGGPNSPLHF.

This clone was detected once. This sequence joins TRBV5-1 and TRBJ1-1, with a tentative D call TRBD1 (6 bases). The germline V gene encodes CDR1 SGHRS and CDR2 YFSETQ. The length of the CDR3 is 15 residues. The germline V and J ends were trimmed by 2 bases and 2 bases, with 13 bases remaining between them. The DNA for the CDR3 is TGCGCCAGCAGCTTACAGGGTAGGGGAAACACTGAAGCTTTCTTT. This encodes CASSLQGRGNTEAFF.

The chain has TRBV18 and TRBJ2-5; 7 bases map to TRBD1. Germline CDR1 KGHSH, CDR2 LQKENI. The junction had 4 bases not matched to a gene; V was cut back by 6 bases and J by 3 bases. This CDR3 is built from 13 residues. In DNA, the CDR3 is TGTGCCAGCTCGACAGGGATAGAAGAGACCCAGTACTTC. This codes for CASSTGIEETQYF.

The gene calls are TRBV4-1 and TRBJ1-2; possibly TRBD1 for D (5 bases). Deletions cut 0 bases from V and 4 bases from J, with 15 bases between. The CDR3 is 16 amino acids. Germline CDR1 and CDR2: MGHRA and YSYEKL. The CDR3 sequence: CASSQEDGTAPYGYTF. The CDR3 nucleotides read TGCGCCAGCAGCCAAGAAGATGGGACTGCGCCCTATGGCTACACCTTC.

The chain uses TRBV13 and TRBJ2-5; D uncertain. Trimming took off 3 bases at V and 1 base at J, with 9 bases between the two ends. Germline CDR1 is PRHDT and CDR2 is FYEKMQ (reference sequence). The CDR3 runs 14 residues. CDR3 region: CASSFGSTQETQYF. CDR3 bases: TGTGCCAGCAGCTTCGGGTCTACCCAAGAGACCCAGTACTTC.

A single count supports this clone. This chain connects TRBV2 to TRBJ2-3; 12 nucleotides agree with TRBD2. The CDR3 loop spans 17 amino acids. V trimming: 4 bases; J trimming: 6 bases; junction bases outside the gene matches: 11. Germline loops: CDR1 SNHLY, CDR2 FYNNEI. The chain's CDR3 is CASSGDRTSGEVDTQYF. The CDR3 nucleotides read TGTGCCAGCAGTGGGGACCGGACTAGCGGGGAAGTCGATACGCAGTATTTT.

CDR3 region: CSSSGTGVGTEAFF. CDR3 DNA: TGCAGCTCCTCCGGGACAGGGGTAGGGACTGAAGCTTTCTTT. The chain employs TRBV29-1 and TRBJ1-1; 10 positions match TRBD1. V shed 8 bases, J shed 5 bases, and the junction held 11 bases outside the gene matches. This CDR3 has 14 residues. Germline V gene data show CDR1 as SQVTM and CDR2 as ANQGSEA.